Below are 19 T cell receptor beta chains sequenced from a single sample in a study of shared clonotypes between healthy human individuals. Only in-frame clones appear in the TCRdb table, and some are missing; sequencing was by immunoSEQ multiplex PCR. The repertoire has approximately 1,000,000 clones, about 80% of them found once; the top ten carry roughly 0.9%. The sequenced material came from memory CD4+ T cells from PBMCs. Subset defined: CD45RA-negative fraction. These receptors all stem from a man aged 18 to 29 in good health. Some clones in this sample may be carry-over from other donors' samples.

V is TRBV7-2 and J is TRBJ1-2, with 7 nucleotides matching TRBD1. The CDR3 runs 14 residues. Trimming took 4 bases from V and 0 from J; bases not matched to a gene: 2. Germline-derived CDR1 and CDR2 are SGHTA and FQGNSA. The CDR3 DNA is TGTGCCAGCAGCTGGGGGACAGCTAACTATGGCTACACCTTC. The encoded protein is CASSWGTANYGYTF.

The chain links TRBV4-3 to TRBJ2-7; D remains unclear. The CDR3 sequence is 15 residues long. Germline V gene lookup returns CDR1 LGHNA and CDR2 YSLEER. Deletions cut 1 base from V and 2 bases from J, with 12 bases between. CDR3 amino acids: CASSQADSPTYEQYF. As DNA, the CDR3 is TGCGCCAGCAGCCAAGCCGACTCGCCCACCTACGAGCAGTACTTC.

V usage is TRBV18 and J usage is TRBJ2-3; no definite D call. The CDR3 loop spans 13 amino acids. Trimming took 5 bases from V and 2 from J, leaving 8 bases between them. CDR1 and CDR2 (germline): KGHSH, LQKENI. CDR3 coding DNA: TGTGCCAGCTCATTAGGCTACACAGATACGCAGTATTTT. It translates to CASSLGYTDTQYF.

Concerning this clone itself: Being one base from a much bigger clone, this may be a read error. The CDR3 loop is CASSEMSYGYTF. Written as DNA, the CDR3 is TGTGCCAGCAGTGAAATGAGCTATGGCTACACCTTC. The chain joins TRBV2 to TRBJ1-2; D not certain. Germline V gene data show CDR1 as SNHLY and CDR2 as FYNNEI. The CDR3 runs to 12 residues. V was pared by 2 bases and J by 4 bases, with 5 bases between.

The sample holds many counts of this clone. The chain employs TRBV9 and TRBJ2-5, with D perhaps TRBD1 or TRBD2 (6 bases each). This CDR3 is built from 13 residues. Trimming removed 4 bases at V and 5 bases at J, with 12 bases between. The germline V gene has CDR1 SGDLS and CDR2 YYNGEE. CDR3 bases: TGTGCCAGCAGCCCTAAAGGGGGGGAGACCCAGTACTTC. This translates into CASSPKGGETQYF.

The CDR3 nucleotides are TGTGCCAGCAGTGAAATCTCTGGGGCCAACGTCCTGACTTTC. Residues: CASSEISGANVLTF. The chain has TRBV2 and TRBJ2-6; D remains unclear. The germline V and J ends were trimmed by 2 bases and 0 bases, with 2 bases remaining between them. The CDR3 totals 14 residues. Germline CDR1 is SNHLY and CDR2 is FYNNEI. The full variable domain, rest sourced from reference TRBV2 and TRBJ2-6, is EPEVTQTPSHQVTQMGQEVILRCVPISNHLYFYWYRQILGQKVEFLVSFYNNEISEKSEIFDDQFSVERPDGSNFTLKIRSTKLEDSAMYFCASSEISGANVLTFGAGSRLTVL.

The CDR3 bases are TGTGCCAGCAGCGGCCGGGACTTGCAAGAGACCCAGTACTTC. Amino acid sequence: CASSGRDLQETQYF. The chain is built from TRBV5-4 and TRBJ2-5; tentatively, D is TRBD2 (6 bases). CDR1 SGHNT and CDR2 YYREEE come from the germline V gene (reference sequence). V dropped 4 bases and J dropped 2 bases, with 12 bases sitting between them. CDR3 length equals 14 residues.

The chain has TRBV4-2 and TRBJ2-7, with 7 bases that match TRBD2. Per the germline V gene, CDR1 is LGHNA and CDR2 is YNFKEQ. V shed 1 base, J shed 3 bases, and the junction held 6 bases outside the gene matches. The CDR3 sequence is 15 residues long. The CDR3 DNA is TGTGCCAGCAGCCAAGTCGGGCTAGCGGACTACGAGCAGTACTTC. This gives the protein CASSQVGLADYEQYF.

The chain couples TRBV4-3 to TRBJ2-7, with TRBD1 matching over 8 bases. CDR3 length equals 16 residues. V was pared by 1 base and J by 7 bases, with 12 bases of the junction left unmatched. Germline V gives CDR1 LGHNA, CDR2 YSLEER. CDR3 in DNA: TGCGCCAGCAGCCAAGTTTCCGGACAGGGTACGTGGGAGCAGTACTTC. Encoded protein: CASSQVSGQGTWEQYF.

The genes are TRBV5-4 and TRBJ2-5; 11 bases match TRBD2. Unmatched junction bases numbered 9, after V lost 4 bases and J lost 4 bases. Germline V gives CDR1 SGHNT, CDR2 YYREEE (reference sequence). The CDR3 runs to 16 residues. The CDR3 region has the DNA TGTGCCAGCAGCCAGGGGGCTAGCGGGAGGCTAGAGACCCAGTACTTC. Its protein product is CASSQGASGRLETQYF.

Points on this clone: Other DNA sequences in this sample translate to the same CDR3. The CDR3 bases are TGTGCCAGCAGCCCCGGGACTAGCGGAGAGCAGTTCTTC. Its protein product is CASSPGTSGEQFF. This chain uses TRBV7-2 with TRBJ2-1, with 11 bases matching TRBD2. The CDR3 runs 13 residues. V gave up 5 bases and J gave up 10 bases; unmatched junction bases: 4. Germline CDR1 is SGHTA and CDR2 is FQGNSA.

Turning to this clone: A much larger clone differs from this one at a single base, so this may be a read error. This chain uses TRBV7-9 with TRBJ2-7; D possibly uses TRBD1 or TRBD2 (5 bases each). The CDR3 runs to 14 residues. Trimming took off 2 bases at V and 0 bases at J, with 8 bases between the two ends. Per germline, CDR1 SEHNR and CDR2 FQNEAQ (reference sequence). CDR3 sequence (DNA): TGTGCCAGCAGCTTACGGGGCAACTCCTACGAGCAGTACTTC. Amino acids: CASSLRGNSYEQYF.

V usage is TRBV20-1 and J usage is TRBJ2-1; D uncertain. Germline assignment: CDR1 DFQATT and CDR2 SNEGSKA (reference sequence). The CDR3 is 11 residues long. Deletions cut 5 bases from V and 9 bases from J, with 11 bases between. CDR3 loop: CSASLWAEQFF. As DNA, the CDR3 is TGCAGTGCTTCCCTTTGGGCTGAGCAGTTCTTC.

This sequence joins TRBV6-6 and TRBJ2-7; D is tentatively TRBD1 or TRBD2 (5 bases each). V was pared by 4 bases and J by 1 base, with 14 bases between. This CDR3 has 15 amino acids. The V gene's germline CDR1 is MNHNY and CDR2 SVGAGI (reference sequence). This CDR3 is CASSSPNEGSYEQYF. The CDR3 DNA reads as TGTGCCAGCAGTTCCCCTAACGAGGGGTCCTACGAGCAGTACTTC.

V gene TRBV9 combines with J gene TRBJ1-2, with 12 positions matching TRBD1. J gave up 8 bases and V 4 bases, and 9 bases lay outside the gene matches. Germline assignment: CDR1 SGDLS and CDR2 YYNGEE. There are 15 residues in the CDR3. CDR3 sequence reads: CASSTRDRGQRGYTF. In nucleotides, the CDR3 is TGTGCCAGCAGCACCCGGGACAGGGGGCAAAGAGGCTACACCTTC.

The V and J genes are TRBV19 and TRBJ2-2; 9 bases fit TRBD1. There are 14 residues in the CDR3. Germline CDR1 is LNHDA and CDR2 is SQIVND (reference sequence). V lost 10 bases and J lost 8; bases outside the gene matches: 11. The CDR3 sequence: CATHRGRGAGELFF. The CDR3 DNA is TGTGCCACCCACAGGGGGCGCGGGGCGGGGGAGCTGTTTTTT.

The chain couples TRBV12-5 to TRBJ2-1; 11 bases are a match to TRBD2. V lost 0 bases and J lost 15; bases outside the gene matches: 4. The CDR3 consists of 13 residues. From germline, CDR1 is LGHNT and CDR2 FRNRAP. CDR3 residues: CASGLVTSGSLFF. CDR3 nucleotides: TGTGCTAGTGGTTTGGTCACTAGCGGGAGCTTGTTCTTC.

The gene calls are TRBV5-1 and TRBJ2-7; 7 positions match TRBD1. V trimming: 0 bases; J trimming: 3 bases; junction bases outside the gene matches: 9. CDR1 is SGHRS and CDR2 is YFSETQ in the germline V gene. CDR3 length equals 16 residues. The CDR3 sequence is CASSLDRGPPHYEQYF. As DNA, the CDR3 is TGCGCCAGCAGCTTGGACAGGGGCCCTCCGCACTACGAGCAGTACTTC.

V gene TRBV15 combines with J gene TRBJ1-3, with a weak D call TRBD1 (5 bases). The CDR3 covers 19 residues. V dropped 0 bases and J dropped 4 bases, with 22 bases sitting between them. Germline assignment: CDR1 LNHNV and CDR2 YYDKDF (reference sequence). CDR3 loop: CATSRDWLPPRGSGNTIYF. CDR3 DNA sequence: TGTGCCACCAGCAGAGATTGGCTACCTCCTAGGGGTTCCGGAAACACCATATATTTT.